One and the same sample provided the 28 T cell receptor beta chains below, sequenced in a study of identifying expanded T cells in peripheral blood. TCRdb's copy holds only in-frame clones and misses some; the assay was immunoSEQ multiplex PCR. The sample lists about 100,000 clones; approximately 88% were seen once. The specimen was blood. The origin of the receptors is a person between 18 and 69 years old in good health.

The J gene is TRBJ1-2, the V gene TRBV20-1; D remains ambiguous. The ends were cut back, 1 base at V and 4 bases at J, with 1 base in the middle. The CDR3 consists of 10 residues. CDR1 is DFQATT and CDR2 is SNEGSKA in the germline V gene (reference sequence). The CDR3 DNA reads as TGCAGTGCTAGAGCCTATGGCTACACCTTC. This gives the protein CSARAYGYTF.

J is TRBJ2-1 and V is TRBV5-4; D perhaps matches TRBD1 (5 bases). V lost 5 bases and J 0 bases, leaving 9 bases between the germline ends. CDR3 length: 14 amino acids. CDR1 is SGHNT, CDR2 YYREEE, per germline (reference sequence). CDR3 in DNA: TGTGCCAGCAGGAAAGACAGCTCCTACAATGAGCAGTTCTTC. It encodes CASRKDSSYNEQFF.

The chain joins TRBV30 to TRBJ1-3; no definite D call. The CDR3 runs 14 residues. V was pared by 4 bases and J by 2 bases, with 12 bases between. CDR1 GTSNPN and CDR2 SVGIG come from the germline V gene (reference sequence). DNA for the CDR3: TGTGCCTGGATCCCTAGGACTACTGGAAACACCATATATTTT. Its translation is CAWIPRTTGNTIYF.

The CDR3 sequence is CAWINLIHGGGYTF. The CDR3 nucleotides are TGTGCCTGGATCAATTTAATTCATGGGGGCGGCTACACCTTC. The J gene is TRBJ1-2, the V gene TRBV30; maybe TRBD1 (6 bases). CDR3 size: 14 residues. V lost 4 bases to trimming and J lost 8 bases, with 20 bases between them. Germline V gives CDR1 GTSNPN, CDR2 SVGIG (reference sequence).

The J gene is TRBJ1-1, the V gene TRBV18; D uncertain. Germline CDR1 reads KGHSH; CDR2 reads LQKENI. The CDR3 sequence is 13 residues long. Trimming pared 2 bases from V and 3 bases from J, leaving 7 bases between. This CDR3 is CASSPRRDTEAFF. CDR3 coding DNA: TGTGCCAGCTCACCAAGAAGGGACACTGAAGCTTTCTTT.

This clone was recorded only once. The V gene is TRBV29-1, the J gene TRBJ2-1; D is ambiguous. Germline V gene lookup returns CDR1 SQVTM and CDR2 ANQGSEA. The CDR3 has 15 amino acids. V lost 1 base and J lost 0, with 10 bases in between. The CDR3 spells CSVEGLVSSYNEQFF. The CDR3 coding sequence is TGCAGCGTTGAAGGTCTCGTGAGCTCCTACAATGAGCAGTTCTTC.

This chain uses TRBV4-2 with TRBJ2-7; D may be TRBD2 (6 bases). The V gene's germline CDR1 is LGHNA and CDR2 YNFKEQ. CDR3 size: 14 residues. The V end lost 0 bases, the J end lost 5 bases, and 11 bases lay between the germline ends. This CDR3 is CASSQELLADEQYF. The CDR3 DNA reads as TGTGCCAGCAGCCAAGAATTACTAGCTGACGAGCAGTACTTC.

This clone was observed a single time. The rearrangement joins TRBV6-6 to TRBJ1-1; D unclear. The V gene lost 8 bases and the J gene lost 1 base, with 11 bases spanning the gap. The germline CDR1 and CDR2 sequences are MNHNY and SVGAGI (reference sequence). This CDR3 is 13 amino acids long. In nucleotides, the CDR3 is TGTGCCAGCCCCGGTGGGAAGAACACTGAAGCTTTCTTT. Protein product: CASPGGKNTEAFF.

The chain has TRBV13 and TRBJ2-5, with 9 bases aligning to TRBD2. This CDR3 has 14 residues. The germline gives CDR1 PRHDT, CDR2 FYEKMQ (reference sequence). V gave up 6 bases and J gave up 4 bases; unmatched junction bases: 6. CDR3 DNA: TGTGCCAGCAGAGCAGCGGGGGGATCAGAGACCCAGTACTTC. Its translation is CASRAAGGSETQYF. Variable domain in full (rest from reference TRBV13 and TRBJ2-5): AAGVIQSPRHLIKEKRETATLKCYPIPRHDTVYWYQQGPGQDPQFLISFYEKMQSDKGSIPDRFSAQQFSDYHSELNMSSLELGDSALYFCASRAAGGSETQYFGPGTRLLVL.

The chain has TRBV6-6 and TRBJ1-3, with D maybe TRBD1 (5 bases). Per the germline V gene, CDR1 is MNHNY and CDR2 is SVGAGI (reference sequence). Trimming left V 7 bases short and J 0 bases short, with 13 bases between. CDR3 size: 15 residues. For the CDR3, the DNA is TGTGCCAGCACCCTAGGGGCGGTCTCTGGAAACACCATATATTTT. Its translation is CASTLGAVSGNTIYF.

This clone was observed a handful of times. V is TRBV4-2 and J is TRBJ1-6; D is unresolved. The germline gives CDR1 LGHNA, CDR2 YNFKEQ. The CDR3 sequence is 13 residues long. The V end was cut by 1 base, the J end by 8 bases, with 6 bases between. For the CDR3, the DNA is TGTGCCAGCAGCCAAGCGGGAGATTCACCCCTCCACTTT. It translates to CASSQAGDSPLHF.

The rearrangement uses TRBV5-1 and TRBJ2-5, with a weak D call TRBD1 (6 bases). Germline CDR1 SGHRS, CDR2 YFSETQ. The CDR3 has 16 amino acids. Trimming took off 4 bases at V and 2 bases at J, with 18 bases between the two ends. The CDR3, as DNA: TGCGCCAGCAGCCTCCTTGCACAGGGAGCACAAGAGACCCAGTACTTC. Amino acids: CASSLLAQGAQETQYF. The complete variable domain, with remaining parts taken from reference TRBV5-1 and TRBJ2-5, reads KAGVTQTPRYLIKTRGQQVTLSCSPISGHRSVSWYQQTPGQGLQFLFEYFSETQRNKGNFPGRFSGRQFSNSRSEMNVSTLELGDSALYLCASSLLAQGAQETQYFGPGTRLLVL.

The rearrangement uses TRBV19 and TRBJ1-5; the D is unclear. CDR1 and CDR2 from the germline V gene are LNHDA and SQIVND (reference sequence). V was pared by 6 bases and J by 5 bases, with 8 bases between. The CDR3 has 12 residues. CDR3 loop: CASRWRDQPQHF. The CDR3 nucleotides read TGTGCCAGTAGGTGGAGGGATCAGCCCCAGCATTTT.

The genes are TRBV7-2 and TRBJ2-1; 10 bases match TRBD2. Trimming at V came to 4 bases and at J to 5 bases, leaving 8 bases not matched to a gene. Germline CDR1 is SGHTA and CDR2 is FQGNSA. The CDR3 is 16 residues long. The CDR3 sequence: CASSSYPSGGNNEQFF. The CDR3 coding sequence is TGTGCCAGCAGCTCCTACCCTAGCGGGGGCAACAATGAGCAGTTCTTC.

The rearrangement links TRBV5-1 to TRBJ1-2; 7 positions agree with TRBD1. The V and J ends lost 0 bases and 2 bases, in that order; junction bases with no gene match: 4. CDR3 length: 15 amino acids. Germline V gene lookup returns CDR1 SGHRS and CDR2 YFSETQ. The CDR3 loop reads CASSLVGGGNYGYTF. The CDR3 DNA follows: TGCGCCAGCAGCTTGGTAGGGGGCGGAAACTATGGCTACACCTTC.

The chain has TRBV7-7 and TRBJ2-2; perhaps D is TRBD1 or TRBD2 (5 bases each). V lost 6 bases to trimming and J lost 5 bases, with 19 bases between them. Looked up from germline, CDR1 is SSHAT and CDR2 is FNYEAQ (reference sequence). The CDR3 runs to 16 residues. The CDR3 nucleotides read TGTGCCAGCAGTTCCTCCGGGACCTCAGGGACCGGGGAGCTGTTTTTT. Residues: CASSSSGTSGTGELFF.

The chain employs TRBV29-1 and TRBJ1-1; 11 nucleotides align to TRBD1. Germline V gives CDR1 SQVTM, CDR2 ANQGSEA. The V gene end was trimmed by 6 bases and the J gene end by 11 bases; junction bases not matched to a gene: 8. This CDR3 is built from 12 residues. The CDR3 reads CSVGQGANIAFF. DNA of the CDR3: TGCAGCGTCGGACAGGGGGCAAATATCGCTTTCTTT.

The gene calls are TRBV4-3 and TRBJ2-1, with 12 positions matching TRBD2. Trimming cost V 5 bases and J 7 bases; bases outside gene matches: 9. The CDR3 has 16 amino acids. Germline V gene lookup returns CDR1 LGHNA and CDR2 YSLEER. For the CDR3, the DNA is TGCGCCAGCAGCATTCTAGCGGGGGGGCCTAAGAATGAGCAGTTCTTC. Translating gives CASSILAGGPKNEQFF.

The V gene is TRBV9, the J gene TRBJ2-7; D uncertain. Deletions cut 3 bases from V and 2 bases from J, with 15 bases between. The CDR3 runs to 15 residues. Looked up from germline, CDR1 is SGDLS and CDR2 is YYNGEE. The CDR3 bases are TGTGCCAGCAGCGCAAGGACCGGTGCTCCCTACGAGCAGTACTTC. Amino acids: CASSARTGAPYEQYF.

The gene calls are TRBV27 and TRBJ2-7; possible D gene TRBD2, 6 bases. The CDR3 consists of 13 residues. Germline-derived CDR1 and CDR2 are MNHEY and SMNVEV (reference sequence). Trimming took off 5 bases at V and 2 bases at J, with 10 bases between the two ends. CDR3 protein: CASSPGLPYEQYF. In DNA, the CDR3 is TGTGCCAGCAGTCCGGGACTTCCCTACGAGCAGTACTTC.

A single count supports this clone. The chain is built from TRBV2 and TRBJ2-5, with 7 bases that match TRBD1. CDR1 is SNHLY and CDR2 is FYNNEI in the germline V gene. With 8 bases clipped from V and 2 bases from J, the junction kept 2 bases outside the gene matches. The CDR3 has 12 amino acids. This CDR3 reads CASGTDQETQYF. DNA of the CDR3: TGTGCCAGCGGGACAGATCAAGAGACCCAGTACTTC. The whole variable domain, filled in from reference TRBV2 and TRBJ2-5, reads EPEVTQTPSHQVTQMGQEVILRCVPISNHLYFYWYRQILGQKVEFLVSFYNNEISEKSEIFDDQFSVERPDGSNFTLKIRSTKLEDSAMYFCASGTDQETQYFGPGTRLLVL.

The rearrangement links TRBV5-6 to TRBJ1-6, with D uncertain. The length of the CDR3 is 13 residues. V lost 7 bases to trimming and J lost 6 bases, with 11 bases between them. Germline lookup yields CDR1 SGHDT and CDR2 YYEEEE. CDR3 in amino acids: CASSVWVNSPLHF. CDR3 DNA sequence: TGTGCCAGCTCCGTTTGGGTTAATTCACCCCTCCACTTT.

The J gene is TRBJ1-4, the V gene TRBV5-1; D might be TRBD1 (6 bases). V was shortened by 3 bases and J by 7 bases, with 13 bases between the two germline ends. The CDR3 is 14 amino acids. CDR1 is SGHRS, CDR2 YFSETQ, per germline. The DNA for the CDR3 is TGCGCCAGCAGCTACGCAGGGGACGTTGAAAAACTGTTTTTT. Encoded protein: CASSYAGDVEKLFF.

This chain connects TRBV20-1 to TRBJ1-1; D not resolved. Trimming removed 8 bases from V and 1 base from J, with 8 bases in between. CDR1 and CDR2 (germline): DFQATT, SNEGSKA (reference sequence). The CDR3 consists of 11 residues. CDR3 in DNA: TGCAGTCCACGGGGGAACACTGAAGCTTTCTTT. It specifies CSPRGNTEAFF.

The V gene is TRBV10-3, the J gene TRBJ1-4; TRBD1 agrees at 9 bases. Germline V CDR1 and CDR2: ENHRY, SYGVKD. The CDR3 runs to 13 residues. V shed 8 bases and J 6 bases; nucleotides not matched to a gene: 4. The CDR3 sequence is CAIAGDRDEKLFF. The CDR3 DNA reads TGTGCCATCGCAGGGGACAGGGATGAAAAACTGTTTTTT.

This clone came up a few times. The chain carries TRBV4-1 and TRBJ1-6; no reliable D call. V dropped 1 base and J dropped 8 bases, with 12 bases sitting between them. Germline values: CDR1 MGHRA, CDR2 YSYEKL. This CDR3 region has 15 residues. The CDR3 here is CASSQVPETHSPLHF. For the CDR3, the DNA is TGCGCCAGCAGCCAAGTCCCAGAGACCCATTCACCCCTCCACTTT.

J is TRBJ2-3 and V is TRBV5-1; TRBD2 might be the D (5 bases). Germline V gene sequence: CDR1 SGHRS, CDR2 YFSETQ. The ends were cut back, 3 bases at V and 0 bases at J, with 8 bases in the middle. The CDR3 covers 14 residues. DNA for the CDR3: TGCGCCAGCAGCTCCCGGACTAGCACAGATACGCAGTATTTT. Translating gives CASSSRTSTDTQYF.

The V and J genes are TRBV9 and TRBJ1-2; no reliable D call. From germline, CDR1 is SGDLS and CDR2 YYNGEE. The germline V and J ends were trimmed by 2 bases and 1 base, with 12 bases remaining between them. The length of the CDR3 is 15 residues. The CDR3 nucleotides read TGTGCCAGCAGCGTCGGCAGGAACAGTAACTATGGCTACACCTTC. Amino acids: CASSVGRNSNYGYTF.